This T cell receptor (beta chain) appears in the sequencing data of a study of glioma-infiltrating T cells. Regarding this clonotype: Its antigen is unknown.

Amplification of TCR alpha and beta CDR3 regions from RNA used iRepertoire nested multiplex PCR. One-step reverse transcription and amplification started from approximately 100-400 ng of tissue mRNA or PBMC total RNA. TCRdb redid the calling of the multiplex PCR reads with MiXCR, one entry per CDR3 protein. The sample includes under 200,000 distinct CDR3 sequences, over 30% of them seen just once. The germline V gene encodes CDR1 LGHNA and CDR2 YSLEER. V shed 0 bases and J shed 3 bases, with 15 bases lying between them. This CDR3 comprises 16 residues. Broader study findings: Above-expected tissue-blood divergence occurred in all gliomas, most in low-grade ones. CDR3 overlap between tissue and blood was very small.

The sample was glioma tissue, nonneoplastic brain tissue, or PBMCs (not recorded which). This receptor was obtained from a human donor with low-grade glioma or glioblastoma, undergoing nonglioma brain surgery, or in good health (not recorded which). The chain couples TRBV4-3 to TRBJ2-7; D possibly corresponds to TRBD2 (6 bases). CDR3 sequence: CASSQDRAGGHYEQYF. For the CDR3, the DNA is TGCGCCAGCAGCCAAGATCGAGCGGGTGGGCACTACGAGCAGTACTTC.